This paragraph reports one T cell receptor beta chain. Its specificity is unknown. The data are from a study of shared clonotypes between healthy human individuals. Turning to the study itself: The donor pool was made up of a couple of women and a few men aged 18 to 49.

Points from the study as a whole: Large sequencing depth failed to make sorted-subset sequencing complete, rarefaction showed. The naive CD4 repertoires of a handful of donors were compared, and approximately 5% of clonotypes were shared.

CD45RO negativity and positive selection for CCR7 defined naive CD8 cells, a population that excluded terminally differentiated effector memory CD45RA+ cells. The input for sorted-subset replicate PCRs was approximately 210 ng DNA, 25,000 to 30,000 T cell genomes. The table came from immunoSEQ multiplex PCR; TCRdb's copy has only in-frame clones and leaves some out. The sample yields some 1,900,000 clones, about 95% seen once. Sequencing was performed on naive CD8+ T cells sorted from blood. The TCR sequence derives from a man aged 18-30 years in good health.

The CDR3: CASSQVTRVPGLAGTNEQFF. Written as DNA, the CDR3 is TGCGCCAGCAGCCAGGTAACGAGGGTACCGGGACTAGCGGGGACCAATGAGCAGTTCTTC. This chain connects TRBV4-1 to TRBJ2-1; 13 nucleotides agree with TRBD2. Germline CDR1 MGHRA, CDR2 YSYEKL. The CDR3 is 20 residues long. V lost 3 bases, J lost 6 bases, and 17 bases stayed unmatched.